This paragraph covers one T cell receptor (beta chain) sequence. Its specific antigen is unknown. Per-base qualities were not stored, and no clone one base away is much larger. This sample was included in a study of cytomegalovirus exposure and HLA in healthy donors listed by TCRdb under 2017. The study in broad terms: An earlier analysis of fewer than 750 of the donors reported 276 Gb of sequence data and around 110 million unique TCR beta sequences obtained from 180 million or so T cells. Roughly 300 gigabases of sequencing data and around 85 million unique TCR sequences made up an early release that covered approximately 650 HLA-typed donors. Of the approximately 400 genotyped donors, 80% to 90% were placed in the genetic ancestry cluster associated with self-reported Caucasian donors. The study aimed to test whether signatures of past pathogen exposure could be identified by cataloging public T cell receptors. The T cell repertoires of several hundred subjects were profiled by immunosequencing and related to cytomegalovirus serostatus. In addition to the first cohort of roughly 670 subjects, a separate validation cohort of 100 to 150 different subjects was used. To predict cytomegalovirus infection status, the study brought together high-throughput TCR immunosequencing, statistical association of individual TCRs with disease status, and machine learning. A later analysis re-examined previously published TCR beta repertoires from more than 650 donors and added high-resolution HLA genotyping to investigate patterns of TCR occurrence. Rather than using new phenotypic data, the later analysis identified candidate immune exposures from TCR beta sequences and from how often those sequences occurred across donors. In an earlier analysis of a few hundred of the donors, high-throughput TCR beta sequencing was used to judge whether each TCR beta V gene segment behaved as functional or pseudogenic. Alongside the repertoire data, information on donor age, sex, ethnicity and CMV serostatus was compiled. A later genetic analysis used genome-wide SNP genotypes for 398 of the 666 donors, treating that subset as a discovery cohort. All discovery cohort repertoires had been generated on a single sequencing platform. HLA typing included class I and class II loci at four-digit resolution. Typing coverage differed by locus: A, B, C, DRB1 and DQB1 were typed in about 629-640 donors, DQA1 in approximately 520, DPA1 in 600 to 610, and DPB1 in around 440. About 5 DR-DQ haplotypes were handled as single units for association and clustering, since linkage in the cohort was strong. Among roughly 400 genotyped donors of the cohort, an average of around 250,000 unique TCR beta nucleotide sequences was sequenced per donor, of which approximately 19% were non-productive.

Points the paper makes about the study in general: Compared with equally common non-associated chains, HLA-associated TCR beta chains in a later analysis were more clonally expanded and had lower generation probabilities. For the cohort, immune exposure information was limited to CMV serostatus. An association between a missense DCLRE1C variant and V-gene and J-gene trimming of TCR beta chains was found in a later genetic analysis and replicated in an independent cohort. A later analysis found that TCR association rates varied across HLA loci, with DRB1 alleles showing the most associated TCRs and HLA-C alleles the fewest. Cytomegalovirus status was reported to be diagnosed by the classifier with high specificity and sensitivity in both the original and validation cohorts. In vitro tests confirmed that three of the cytomegalovirus-associated TCR beta chains recognize cytomegalovirus antigens. In this cohort, only TCR beta chains were sequenced, and detectable features were limited by the absence of alpha or paired-chain data. Some IMGT-functional V segments, including TRBV6-2 and TRBV6-3, could not be told apart with the 87-base-pair reads, so those segments were excluded. In a later analysis, around 17,000 TCR beta sequences were associated with specific HLA alleles at a false discovery rate of 0.05. Presence/absence analyses assumed roughly uniform sequencing depth across donors, an assumption that may not hold. In an earlier analysis of 587 of the donors, most TCR beta V segments appeared in productive rearrangements about 87% or about 30% of the time, broadly matching IMGT annotations. Because counts were too low, fewer than 20 rarely observed V segments, including chromosome 9 orphons, were excluded from the earlier analysis of some 540 of the donors. A further reported finding was that TCR beta sequences accurately predicted the HLA-A and HLA-B alleles for most subjects in the first cohort. According to a later analysis, parvovirus B19, influenza, CMV and Epstein-Barr virus appeared linked to several top co-occurrence clusters. Correlated functional status among segregating V segments might be attributable to linkage disequilibrium, but an unknown experimental factor could not be ruled out. In a later analysis, most CMV-associated TCR beta chains were found to appear HLA-restricted, with HLA associations seemingly driven largely by CMV exposure. The study listed approximately 160 TCR beta chains as associated with cytomegalovirus. A later genetic analysis reported fewer N-insertions in productive TCRs among donors in an Asian-associated ancestry cluster than the roughly 670-donor mean. The authors suggested that the approach could potentially be extended to other disease states and immunological phenotypes. HLA typing was unavailable for some donors at each locus, so association tests used only the typed subset. Most TCR sequences were observed very rarely across donors, whereas some public TCRs were present in many individuals. A group of highly shared sequence variants was considered likely to be a technical artifact of the sequencing pipeline. Strong co-occurrence of HLA alleles, especially DR and DQ, made assigning TCR associations to individual alleles difficult.

Libraries were constructed by the immunoSEQ multiplex PCR assay. For the multiplex PCR, a mixture combining 60 forward primers for TCR Vbeta segments and 13 reverse primers for TCR Jbeta segments was used. Amplification of the CDR3 region of rearranged TCR beta genes was performed with a multiplex PCR assay on genomic DNA. The amplified TCR beta libraries were sequenced on the Illumina HiSeq System as 87-base-pair reads. From the authors' description of their analysis: Across the roughly 600 repertoires, a later analysis counted 78 million or so unique TCR beta chains, roughly 11 million of which were shared by at least two donors. To remove PCR and sequencing errors, raw reads were error-corrected and collapsed into unique sequences using a nearest-neighbor algorithm that merged closely related sequences. To assign V, D and J gene segments, CDR3 sequences were aligned to IMGT reference sequences. Each retained sequence needed at least a six-nucleotide match to both a V gene segment and a J gene segment. Rearrangements were classified as productive when the CDR3 lacked stop codons and remained in frame with V and J, and all other rearrangements were classified as non-productive. CDR3 was defined according to IMGT convention as the region running from the second conserved V-encoded cysteine to the conserved J-encoded phenylalanine. In an earlier analysis of roughly 610 of the donors, sequences lacking an unambiguous match to a single V gene segment were excluded. In an earlier analysis of some 590 of the donors, a V segment was called functional when productive rearrangements were above 56.7%, and segregating when the standard deviation between donors exceeded 5%. A statistical classification framework was built for diagnosing cytomegalovirus status from the catalog of TCR beta chain sequences. A later analysis assigned V and J genes by comparing TCR nucleotide sequences with IMGT/GENE-DB human TR gene sequences. In a later analysis, CDR3 sequences and most-parsimonious VDJ recombination scenarios were assigned using the TCRdist pipeline. A later analysis defined each TCR beta chain by its CDR3 amino acid sequence plus V-gene family, and excluded reads lacking a unique V-gene family. To address suspected cross-contamination and a sequencing artifact, a later analysis removed some 620 highly shared, low-generation-probability nucleotide sequences. For each public chain, a later analysis derived a clonal expansion index from normalized ranks of inferred template counts within each repertoire. In a later analysis, generation probabilities were computed with a VDJ recombination model fitted to out-of-frame rearrangements, and the resulting probabilities were checked against IGoR. A later analysis scored TCR-TCR, TCR-HLA and TCR-CMV co-occurrence with hypergeometric tests, applying a repertoire-size bias correction to TCR pairs. False discovery rates were estimated in a later analysis by permuting HLA or CMV assignments 20 times. In a later analysis, co-occurring TCRs were grouped using DBSCAN, and TCRdist sequence similarity was added for clustering within HLA-allele-positive subsets. Repertoires with fewer than 30,000 or more than 120,000 public chains were left out of co-occurrence clustering, as were five repertoires with anomalous nucleotide sharing. Entries here come from immuneACCESS through TCRdb and include only in-frame sequences with V and J called. Some clones fail to appear in such tables; in the studies checked, an unresolved V gene covers under half of the shortfall, and the cause of the remainder is unknown. Clonal size and the V and J genes are those of that table, whereas D and trimming came from the DNA. Here the sample has some 180,000 clones; over 70% occur a single time. The top ten clonotypes cover about 1.5% of the sample.

The cohort comprised several hundred healthy bone marrow donors. At the time of sampling, all cohort members were nominally healthy, though unrecorded immune exposures were likely present. The donor was CMV seronegative and belonged to the group of around 400 seronegative cohort members. A peripheral blood sample was provided by each donor, and peripheral blood mononuclear cells were used for TCR beta sequencing. Genomic DNA was extracted from the blood cell samples with the Qiagen DNeasy Blood Extraction Kit. From the cysteine up to the phenylalanine, the CDR3 has a length of 11 residues. Only CDR3 DNA remains: 33 bases, in frame from the first base. The germline ends are 9 bases apart after V is trimmed by 7 bases and J by 5 bases. As encoded in the germline V gene, CDR1 is WSHSY while CDR2 is SAAADI.

The sequence was collected from a man between 18 and 35 years old in good health and CMV-seronegative. The sequenced sample was PBMCs. The rearrangement joined TRBV10-2 to TRBJ2-7; a tentative D call is TRBD1 (6 bases match). The CDR3 reads as follows: CASKEGDEQYF. The nucleotide sequence is given as TGCGCCAGCAAAGAGGGGGACGAGCAGTACTTC.